This T cell receptor (beta chain) was identified in a study of blood T cell repertoires in COVID-19. Study-wide background: Some COVID-19 samples were acute and others convalescent; all came from the United States, Italy and Spain.

V dropped 2 bases and J dropped 4 bases, with 15 bases sitting between them. Germline V gives CDR1 SEHNR, CDR2 FQNEAQ (reference sequence). The CDR3 has 16 residues. This clone has only a few counts. The repertoire was sequenced with immunoSEQ multiplex PCR; TCRdb's copy has only in-frame clones and lacks some. In the table there are some 260,000 clones, more than 75% of which are singletons. The sample taken for sequencing was PBMCs or T cells enriched from blood (not recorded which). This sequence originates from a man between 40 and 49 years old who had recovered from COVID-19. The V gene is TRBV7-9, the J gene TRBJ1-3, with D perhaps matching TRBD1 (5 bases). The CDR3 loop is CASSLPRGRIGNTIYF. The CDR3 coding sequence is TGTGCCAGCAGCTTACCGCGGGGACGGATAGGAAACACCATATATTTT. Complete variable domain (other parts from reference TRBV7-9 and TRBJ1-3): DTGVSQNPRHKITKRGQNVTFRCDPISEHNRLYWYRQTLGQGPEFLTYFQNEAQLEKSRLLSDRFSAERPKGSFSTLEIQRTEQGDSAMYLCASSLPRGRIGNTIYFGEGSWLTVV.